This passage covers 20 T cell receptor beta chains from one sample sequenced in a study of control samples from healthy donors and cancer patients. Profiled with immunoSEQ multiplex PCR; TCRdb holds only in-frame clones, not every one. Among approximately 170,000 clones listed, 91% were seen once. Material: blood. The receptors originated from a woman in her twenties or thirties in good health.

The genes are TRBV28 and TRBJ1-5, with a tentative D call TRBD1 (5 bases). V lost 2 bases to trimming and J lost 2 bases, with 16 bases between them. CDR1 is MDHEN and CDR2 is SYDVKM in the germline V gene. CDR3 length: 17 residues. Here the CDR3 DNA reads TGTGCCAGCAGTTTACGTGGGGGGGGGATGGGCAATCAGCCCCAGCATTTT. It specifies CASSLRGGGMGNQPQHF.

The chain recombines TRBV5-1 with TRBJ1-1; the match to TRBD1 covers 7 bases. The V segment lost 4 bases and the J segment 7 bases; nucleotides outside the gene matches: 4. This CDR3 spans 12 amino acids. Per the germline V gene, CDR1 is SGHRS and CDR2 is YFSETQ. The CDR3 coding sequence is TGCGCCAGCAGCAAGACAGGGAATGAAGCTTTCTTT. Its protein product is CASSKTGNEAFF.

V and J are TRBV5-1 and TRBJ2-1; weak D call: TRBD2 (5 bases). CDR3 size: 14 residues. V lost 1 base and J 5 bases, leaving 10 bases between the germline ends. Looked up from germline, CDR1 is SGHRS and CDR2 is YFSETQ. In DNA form, the CDR3 reads TGCGCCAGCAGCTTGCGGGATTCCCACAATGAGCAGTTCTTC. This sequence encodes CASSLRDSHNEQFF.

The chain links TRBV24-1 to TRBJ2-2; D not resolved. Trimming left V 5 bases short and J 4 bases short, with 10 bases between. The CDR3 is 14 amino acids. Germline CDR1 and CDR2: KGHDR and SFDVKD. CDR3 amino acids: CATSVQFSTGELFF. In DNA form, the CDR3 reads TGTGCCACCAGTGTACAGTTCTCCACCGGGGAGCTGTTTTTT.

The gene calls are TRBV6-1 and TRBJ2-3; D perhaps matches TRBD2 (6 bases). CDR3 size: 13 residues. Germline V gene lookup returns CDR1 MNHNS and CDR2 SASEGT. V was shortened by 1 base and J by 4 bases, with 6 bases between the two germline ends. CDR3 bases: TGTGCCAGCAGTGAAGGGAGGGCAGATACGCAGTATTTT. Residues: CASSEGRADTQYF.

The chain couples TRBV6-5 to TRBJ1-2, with 8 bases aligning to TRBD1. The trim removed 6 bases at V and 1 base at J, leaving 1 base unmatched. The germline V gene has CDR1 MNHEY and CDR2 SVGAGI. CDR3 length: 13 residues. This chain's CDR3 is CASRTGVNYGYTF. Here the CDR3 DNA reads TGTGCCAGCAGGACAGGGGTTAACTATGGCTACACCTTC.

The rearrangement links TRBV6-1 to TRBJ1-4; D unresolved. Germline values: CDR1 MNHNS, CDR2 SASEGT. The V gene lost 1 base and the J gene lost 4 bases, with 4 bases spanning the gap. The CDR3 spans 13 residues. The CDR3 loop is CASSEEINEKLFF. The DNA for the CDR3 is TGTGCCAGCAGTGAAGAGATTAATGAAAAACTGTTTTTT.

The chain uses TRBV6-4 and TRBJ1-2; D perhaps matches TRBD1 (5 bases). The CDR3 sequence is 13 residues long. The germline gives CDR1 MRHNA, CDR2 SNTAGT. V dropped 4 bases and J dropped 0 bases, with 6 bases sitting between them. CDR3 bases: TGTGCCAGCAGTGTGGGACCTAACTATGGCTACACCTTC. It is translated as CASSVGPNYGYTF.

V and J are TRBV6-5 and TRBJ2-5; either TRBD1 or TRBD2 may fit D (5 bases each). The length of the CDR3 is 15 residues. CDR1 is MNHEY and CDR2 is SVGAGI in the germline V gene. Trimming cost V 0 bases and J 1 base, with 9 bases left between them. CDR3 region: CASSYSAGSQETQYF. The CDR3 bases are TGTGCCAGCAGTTACTCGGCAGGGAGCCAAGAGACCCAGTACTTC.

The J gene is TRBJ2-1, the V gene TRBV19; 8 nucleotides line up with TRBD2. Germline V gene data show CDR1 as LNHDA and CDR2 as SQIVND (reference sequence). With V trimmed by 5 bases and J by 5 bases, 11 bases remained unmatched. The CDR3 consists of 16 residues. CDR3 sequence reads: CASSALSGSGNNEQFF. In DNA form, the CDR3 reads TGTGCCAGTAGTGCCCTAAGCGGGAGCGGGAACAATGAGCAGTTCTTC.

The genes are TRBV6-2 or TRBV6-3 and TRBJ1-6; 9 nucleotides match TRBD1. The V and J ends lost 2 bases and 9 bases, in that order; junction bases with no gene match: 5. CDR1 is MNHEY, CDR2 SVGEGT, per germline. The CDR3 loop spans 15 amino acids. CDR3 DNA sequence: TGTGCCAGCAGTTACGATGGACAGGGGCGTTCACCCCTCCACTTT. Protein product: CASSYDGQGRSPLHF.

The gene calls are TRBV28 and TRBJ2-7; D is unclear. The germline CDR1 and CDR2 sequences are MDHEN and SYDVKM. V lost 1 base and J 2 bases, leaving 9 bases between the germline ends. The CDR3 consists of 14 residues. CDR3 sequence: CASSLFQETYEQYF. The CDR3 bases are TGTGCCAGCAGTTTATTCCAGGAGACCTACGAGCAGTACTTC.

This clone was seen once. The rearrangement uses TRBV25-1 and TRBJ1-1; TRBD1 is a possible D gene (6 bases). Germline lookup yields CDR1 MGHDK and CDR2 SYGVNS. CDR3 length equals 14 residues. Trimming shortened V by 3 bases and J by 3 bases, and 11 bases separated the two germline ends. The CDR3 DNA follows: TGTGCCAGCAGTGACCCGACAGGTCACACTGAAGCTTTCTTT. This codes for CASSDPTGHTEAFF.

This clone was recorded only once. The chain has TRBV6-2 or TRBV6-3 and TRBJ1-2; tentative D call: TRBD1 (5 bases). V was shortened by 0 bases and J by 6 bases, with 8 bases between the two germline ends. Germline V gene data show CDR1 as MNHEY and CDR2 as SVGEGT. This CDR3 is 13 amino acids long. CDR3 sequence: CASSYSRGNGYTF. For the CDR3, the DNA is TGTGCCAGCAGTTACTCGAGGGGAAATGGCTACACCTTC.

The chain is built from TRBV4-2 and TRBJ2-3; TRBD2 aligns across 10 bases. With V trimmed by 4 bases and J by 5 bases, 9 bases remained unmatched. Per germline, CDR1 LGHNA and CDR2 YNFKEQ. The CDR3 has 16 residues. This CDR3 reads CASSPSGGAGVDTQYF. In DNA form, the CDR3 reads TGTGCCAGCAGCCCCAGCGGGGGGGCCGGTGTAGATACGCAGTATTTT.

This sequence joins TRBV11-3 and TRBJ1-1; TRBD1 agrees at 11 bases. CDR1 SGHNT and CDR2 YENEEA come from the germline V gene. This CDR3 spans 15 amino acids. V was pared by 6 bases and J by 3 bases, with 6 bases of the junction left unmatched. The CDR3 DNA is TGTGCCAGCAGAGGACAGGGGGCGGGGGACACTGAAGCTTTCTTT. Its translation is CASRGQGAGDTEAFF. The full variable domain, rest sourced from reference TRBV11-3 and TRBJ1-1, is EAGVVQSPRYKIIEKKQPVAFWCNPISGHNTLYWYLQNLGQGPELLIRYENEEAVDDSQLPKDRFSAERLKGVDSTLKIQPAELGDSAVYLCASRGQGAGDTEAFFGQGTRLTVV.

DNA of the CDR3: TGCGCCAGCAGTCCGGGACAGGGGCTATACGAGCAGTACTTC. Protein product: CASSPGQGLYEQYF. The V gene is TRBV10-1, the J gene TRBJ2-7; 10 positions match TRBD1. J lost 4 bases, V lost 5 bases, and 5 bases had no gene match. There are 14 residues in the CDR3. CDR1 WNHNN and CDR2 SYGVQD come from the germline V gene (reference sequence).

This chain joins TRBV12-3 or TRBV12-4 and TRBJ1-1; the D is unclear. V was shortened by 8 bases and J by 1 base, with 5 bases between the two germline ends. The CDR3 is 11 amino acids. The CDR3 coding sequence is TGTGCCAGCGGAGGGAACACTGAAGCTTTCTTT. It codes for CASGGNTEAFF.

V usage is TRBV30 and J usage is TRBJ2-1, with TRBD2 matching 9 bases. This CDR3 region has 14 residues. V shed 3 bases, J shed 3 bases, and the junction held 3 bases outside the gene matches. Germline V lookup: CDR1 GTSNPN, CDR2 SVGIG (reference sequence). This CDR3 reads CAWRLAGLYNEQFF. The CDR3 nucleotides are TGTGCCTGGAGACTAGCGGGTCTCTACAATGAGCAGTTCTTC.

The V gene is TRBV6-1, the J gene TRBJ2-5, with D uncertain. This CDR3 is built from 14 residues. The germline V gene has CDR1 MNHNS and CDR2 SASEGT. Trimming shortened V by 2 bases and J by 0 bases, and 7 bases separated the two germline ends. The CDR3 protein is CASSERANQETQYF. For the CDR3, the DNA is TGTGCCAGCAGTGAACGAGCGAACCAAGAGACCCAGTACTTC.